The 29 T cell receptor beta chains presented below share a single source sample, sequenced in a study of blood T cells in healthy people across ages. Then a second PCR, running about 6 to 12 cycles, was carried out with a sample-barcoded 5' primer and a J-beta primer mix. MiXCR, applied by TCRdb to the 5' RACE reads, yields one record per CDR3 protein. The sample has 980,000 or so distinct CDR3 sequences; around 49% are singletons. The sequencing input was blood. The receptors here all came from a man aged 25 to 45 in good health.

V and J are TRBV3-1 and TRBJ1-1; D call uncertain. The CDR3 covers 15 residues. CDR1 LGHDT and CDR2 YNNKEL come from the germline V gene (reference sequence). Trimming shortened V by 0 bases and J by 1 base, and 9 bases separated the two germline ends. The CDR3, as DNA: TGTGCCAGCAGCCAAGAACTAGGTCGGAACACTGAAGCTTTCTTT. Protein sequence: CASSQELGRNTEAFF.

The chain uses TRBV20-1 and TRBJ2-1; 9 bases agree with TRBD1. Germline V gene sequence: CDR1 DFQATT, CDR2 SNEGSKA (reference sequence). V lost 1 base to trimming and J lost 8 bases; unmatched junction nucleotides: 6. This CDR3 contains 14 residues. The CDR3 loop is CSARGDREIDEQFF. The CDR3 DNA is TGCAGTGCTAGAGGGGACAGGGAGATTGATGAGCAGTTCTTC.

The chain employs TRBV6-5 and TRBJ2-5; D might be TRBD1 or TRBD2, each matching 5 bases. V was pared by 7 bases and J by 7 bases, with 13 bases between. Germline CDR1 reads MNHEY; CDR2 reads SVGAGI. The CDR3 runs 12 residues. CDR3 DNA sequence: TGTGCCAGCACTGATACCGGGACGACCCAGTACTTC. This sequence encodes CASTDTGTTQYF.

The V gene is TRBV2, the J gene TRBJ2-7; TRBD2 agrees at 9 bases. The end of the DNA aligns better with TRBJ2-5, so the J call may be wrong. The CDR3 is made up of 15 amino acids. Germline lookup yields CDR1 SNHLY and CDR2 FYNNEI. CDR3 sequence (DNA): TGTGCCAGCAGTGATCCTAGCGGGGTGGGAGAGACCCAGTACTTC. Translated, it gives CASSDPSGVGETQYF.

The chain employs TRBV3-1 and TRBJ1-1; 10 bases align to TRBD1. The CDR3 runs to 15 residues. CDR1 is LGHDT and CDR2 is YNNKEL in the germline V gene (reference sequence). The junction had 5 bases not matched to a gene; V was cut back by 2 bases and J by 5 bases. The CDR3 is CASSQWTGGKTEAFF. The DNA for the CDR3 is TGTGCCAGCAGCCAATGGACAGGGGGAAAGACTGAAGCTTTCTTT.

The V and J genes are TRBV6-7 and TRBJ1-2; D not certain. TRBV6-7 is treated as an ORF (open reading frame) with a function not yet certain. Trimming shortened V by 7 bases and J by 1 base, and 19 bases separated the two germline ends. The CDR3 is made up of 16 amino acids. The CDR3 coding sequence is TGTGCCAGCACCGGGCCCCGGGCTACTCTTAACTATGGCTACACCTTC. Translation gives CASTGPRATLNYGYTF.

This clonotype has only one observation. CDR3 bases: TGTGCCAGCAGTTACTTGGGTGGCTACACCTTC. Translating it yields CASSYLGGYTF. V usage is TRBV3-1 and J usage is TRBJ1-2; no clear D gene. Trimming pared 6 bases from V and 7 bases from J, leaving 9 bases between. The CDR3 contains 11 residues. Per the germline V gene, CDR1 is LGHDT and CDR2 is YNNKEL (reference sequence).

This clonotype appeared a few times. The rearrangement uses TRBV11-2 and TRBJ2-3, with D perhaps TRBD1 (5 bases). The germline CDR1 and CDR2 sequences are SGHAT and FQNNGV. CDR3 length: 14 amino acids. V gave up 2 bases and J gave up 4 bases, with 10 bases separating them. Written as DNA, the CDR3 is TGTGCCAGCAGCTTATTCCCAGGGCCAGATACGCAGTATTTT. This encodes CASSLFPGPDTQYF.

The sample holds a few counts of this clonotype. The V gene is TRBV12-3 or TRBV12-4, the J gene TRBJ1-6; D perhaps matches TRBD1 (6 bases). The V gene lost 6 bases and the J gene lost 7 bases, with 16 bases spanning the gap. This CDR3 comprises 15 residues. DNA of the CDR3: TGTGCCAGCAGCCCGGGGGCCTATCGAAATTCACCCCTCCACTTT. It encodes CASSPGAYRNSPLHF.

The rearrangement uses TRBV20-1 and TRBJ1-5; 7 nucleotides line up with TRBD1. CDR3 length: 13 amino acids. Unmatched junction bases numbered 7, after V lost 7 bases and J lost 4 bases. The germline V gene has CDR1 DFQATT and CDR2 SNEGSKA (reference sequence). The CDR3 bases are TGCAGTGGGTCCCCAGGGGGAAATCAGCCCCAGCATTTT. Its protein product is CSGSPGGNQPQHF.

Written as DNA, the CDR3 is TGTGCCAGCAGCTTAAACAGGGGGTTGTACAATGAGCAGTTCTTC. As protein: CASSLNRGLYNEQFF. The chain has TRBV7-3 and TRBJ2-1; 8 positions match TRBD1. The V segment lost 1 base and the J segment 4 bases; nucleotides outside the gene matches: 3. This CDR3 contains 15 residues. From germline, CDR1 is SGHTA and CDR2 FQGTGA.

This clonotype was recorded a few times. The CDR3, as DNA: TGCAGTGCTAGAGATCTTGGGAGAGCGGGTGAAAAACTGTTTTTT. It is translated as CSARDLGRAGEKLFF. This chain links TRBV20-1 with TRBJ1-4, with unresolved D. V lost 0 bases to trimming and J lost 7 bases, with 15 bases between them. The CDR3 consists of 15 residues. Germline CDR1 DFQATT, CDR2 SNEGSKA (reference sequence).

This rearrangement joins TRBV4-3 to TRBJ2-3, with 13 positions matching TRBD2. From germline, CDR1 is LGHNA and CDR2 YSLEER. V lost 3 bases and J lost 8; bases outside the gene matches: 11. The CDR3 consists of 17 residues. The DNA for the CDR3 is TGCGCCAGCAGCCATCAAACTAGCGGGAGGGACGGGCGTACGCAGTATTTT. Translating it yields CASSHQTSGRDGRTQYF.

The sample holds a few counts of this clonotype. The V and J genes are TRBV7-2 and TRBJ2-5; no reliable D call. The DNA end lines up better with TRBJ2-7; the J call may be wrong. The CDR3 has 15 amino acids. Germline lookup yields CDR1 SGHTA and CDR2 FQGNSA. This CDR3 is CASSLGARRLYEQYF. DNA for the CDR3: TGTGCCAGCAGCTTAGGGGCGCGCCGCCTCTACGAGCAGTACTTC.

This clonotype showed up just a few times. For the CDR3, the DNA is TGTGCCAGCAGCACCCGGACAGGGGGCGAGCAGTACTTC. Its protein product is CASSTRTGGEQYF. The V and J genes are TRBV3-1 and TRBJ2-7; the match to TRBD1 covers 10 bases. CDR1 LGHDT and CDR2 YNNKEL come from the germline V gene (reference sequence). CDR3 length: 13 residues. V was pared by 5 bases and J by 6 bases, with 4 bases of the junction left unmatched.

This rearrangement joins TRBV20-1 to TRBJ2-5, with D tentatively TRBD2 (6 bases). The CDR3 spans 13 residues. CDR1 DFQATT and CDR2 SNEGSKA come from the germline V gene (reference sequence). V dropped 2 bases and J dropped 4 bases, with 11 bases sitting between them. CDR3 nucleotides: TGCAGTGCTAGACGGGGGATACGAGAGACCCAGTACTTC. This gives the protein CSARRGIRETQYF.

This chain links TRBV28 with TRBJ1-4, with 10 bases fitting TRBD1. The CDR3 has 19 amino acids. Germline V CDR1 and CDR2: MDHEN, SYDVKM. Trimming cost V 1 base and J 8 bases; bases outside gene matches: 16. This CDR3 is CASSLYRPLGRDRGEKLFF. CDR3 DNA: TGTGCCAGCAGTTTATATCGCCCCCTCGGTCGGGACAGGGGAGAAAAACTGTTTTTT.

This clonotype appeared a few times. This chain links TRBV20-1 with TRBJ2-7; D tentatively fits TRBD1 or TRBD2 (5 bases each). The CDR3 is 16 amino acids. V was trimmed by 0 bases and J by 0 bases, leaving 15 bases between them. Germline lookup yields CDR1 DFQATT and CDR2 SNEGSKA (reference sequence). The CDR3 DNA follows: TGCAGTGCTAGAGACCTCCGGGACGCCCTCTCCTACGAGCAGTACTTC. It yields the protein CSARDLRDALSYEQYF.

This clonotype was counted between two and nine times. This sequence joins TRBV20-1 and TRBJ2-5; possible D gene TRBD1, 5 bases. There are 13 residues in the CDR3. The V gene lost 0 bases and the J gene lost 4 bases, with 9 bases spanning the gap. The germline V gene encodes CDR1 DFQATT and CDR2 SNEGSKA (reference sequence). The CDR3 coding sequence is TGCAGTGCTAGAGATCCAGGGCTAGAGACCCAGTACTTC. It codes for CSARDPGLETQYF.

The chain has TRBV6-1 and TRBJ1-5; a possible D gene is TRBD1 (5 bases). CDR1 MNHNS and CDR2 SASEGT come from the germline V gene. With 7 bases removed from V and 6 bases from J, the gap between germline ends came to 13 bases. The CDR3 length is 13 residues. The CDR3 here is CASTGVGVQPQHF. The CDR3 nucleotides read TGTGCCAGCACCGGGGTGGGGGTTCAGCCCCAGCATTTT.

The chain couples TRBV29-1 to TRBJ2-7, with D possibly matching TRBD1 (5 bases). The germline V gene encodes CDR1 SQVTM and CDR2 ANQGSEA. The CDR3 loop spans 13 amino acids. Trimming left V 6 bases short and J 0 bases short, with 12 bases between. The CDR3 loop is CSVTELSSYEQYF. DNA of the CDR3: TGCAGCGTGACAGAACTAAGCTCCTACGAGCAGTACTTC.

V is TRBV5-1 and J is TRBJ1-1; 7 bases match TRBD1. CDR1 SGHRS and CDR2 YFSETQ come from the germline V gene. With V trimmed by 5 bases and J by 1 base, 5 bases remained unmatched. The CDR3 is made up of 14 amino acids. The CDR3 coding sequence is TGCGCCAGCAGGCAGGACAGGACGAACACTGAAGCTTTCTTT. It encodes CASRQDRTNTEAFF.

This clonotype occurred a few times. The chain combines TRBV10-3 with TRBJ1-1; no clear D. The CDR3 runs to 14 residues. Trimming removed 4 bases at V and 0 bases at J, with 9 bases between. The germline V gene encodes CDR1 ENHRY and CDR2 SYGVKD. The CDR3 here is CAISVEVMNTEAFF. The CDR3, as DNA: TGTGCCATCAGTGTAGAGGTAATGAACACTGAAGCTTTCTTT.

The chain has TRBV5-1 and TRBJ2-3, with a weak D call TRBD2 (6 bases). From germline, CDR1 is SGHRS and CDR2 YFSETQ. Trimming cost V 3 bases and J 0 bases, with 14 bases left between them. The CDR3 consists of 16 residues. The CDR3 protein is CASSYGGTESTDTQYF. The DNA of the CDR3 is TGCGCCAGCAGCTATGGGGGGACGGAGAGCACAGATACGCAGTATTTT. Supplemented by reference TRBV5-1 and TRBJ2-3, the full variable domain reads KAGVTQTPRYLIKTRGQQVTLSCSPISGHRSVSWYQQTPGQGLQFLFEYFSETQRNKGNFPGRFSGRQFSNSRSEMNVSTLELGDSALYLCASSYGGTESTDTQYFGPGTRLTVL.

This clonotype was seen more than once but under ten times. The chain links TRBV29-1 to TRBJ2-1; TRBD2 agrees at 8 bases. The CDR3 runs to 14 residues. V shed 2 bases, J shed 8 bases, and the junction held 8 bases outside the gene matches. In germline, CDR1 is SQVTM, CDR2 ANQGSEA. CDR3 sequence: CSVELAGTYYEQFF. The DNA of the CDR3 is TGCAGCGTTGAACTAGCGGGTACATATTATGAGCAGTTCTTC.

This sequence joins TRBV7-2 and TRBJ1-4, with D hard to call. This CDR3 comprises 16 residues. CDR1 and CDR2 (germline): SGHTA, FQGNSA. V lost 4 bases and J 0 bases, leaving 12 bases between the germline ends. DNA of the CDR3: TGTGCCAGCAGCTATATAAAAGCTACAACTAATGAAAAACTGTTTTTT. Amino acids: CASSYIKATTNEKLFF.

The chain uses TRBV11-1 and TRBJ2-7; the match to TRBD2 covers 10 bases. Germline V lookup: CDR1 SGHAT, CDR2 FQDESV (reference sequence). Trimming cost V 5 bases and J 5 bases; bases outside gene matches: 9. This CDR3 is built from 15 residues. The CDR3 here is CASSPRALAGNEQYF. In DNA form, the CDR3 reads TGTGCCAGCAGCCCAAGGGCACTAGCGGGGAACGAGCAGTACTTC.

This clonotype showed up just a few times. The V call is TRBV6-5, the J call TRBJ2-5, with D possibly TRBD1 on 6 matching bases. Near its end, the DNA agrees better with TRBJ2-7, so the J call may be wrong. The CDR3 is 12 amino acids. Germline V gives CDR1 MNHEY, CDR2 SVGAGI. The CDR3 here is CASSVGQREQYF. In DNA, the CDR3 is TGTGCCAGCAGTGTGGGACAACGCGAGCAGTACTTC.

To note about this clonotype: A much larger clone lies one base from this, so it may be a read error. J is TRBJ2-7 and V is TRBV7-2; D may be TRBD2 (6 bases). The CDR3 extends over 15 amino acids. The V and J ends lost 3 bases and 0 bases respectively, with 12 bases between them. Germline CDR1 reads SGHTA; CDR2 reads FQGNSA. CDR3 in amino acids: CTSSFREWGSYEQYF. CDR3 DNA sequence: TGTACCAGCAGCTTTCGGGAGTGGGGCTCCTACGAGCAGTACTTC.